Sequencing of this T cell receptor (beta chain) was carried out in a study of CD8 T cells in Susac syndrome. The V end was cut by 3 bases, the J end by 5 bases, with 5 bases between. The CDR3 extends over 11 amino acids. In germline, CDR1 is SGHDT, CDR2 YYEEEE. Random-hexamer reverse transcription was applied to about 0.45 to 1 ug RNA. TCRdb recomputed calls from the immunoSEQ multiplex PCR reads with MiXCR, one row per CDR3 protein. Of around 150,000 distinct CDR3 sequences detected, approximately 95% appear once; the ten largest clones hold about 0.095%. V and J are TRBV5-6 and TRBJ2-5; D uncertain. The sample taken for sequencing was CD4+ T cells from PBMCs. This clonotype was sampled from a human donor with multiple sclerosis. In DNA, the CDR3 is TGTGCCAGCAGCTCGTCGGAGACCCAGTACTTC. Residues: CASSSSETQYF.